This T cell receptor beta chain was retrieved from a study of Ad26.COV2.S vaccination and SARS-CoV-2 variants. Study context: Each vaccinee took Ad26.COV2.S intramuscularly, once or twice 56 days apart.

Regarding this clone: Its matching antigen is unknown.

Study observations and caveats: There was reportedly substantial breadth in spike-specific CD8+ and CD4+ T cell responses after vaccination.

Noted treatment: some 20 received Ad26.COV2.S at low or high dose, single or two shots; 5 received placebo; per-sample allocation not given. Following the first vaccine or placebo injection, samples were taken on day 63. The shot given was an Ad26 vector that makes Wuhan-strain SARS-CoV-2 spike. The CDR3 consists of 16 residues. The germline CDR1 and CDR2 sequences are SGHTA and FQGTGA. V shed 1 base, J shed 3 bases, and the junction held 4 bases outside the gene matches. Sequencing used immunoSEQ multiplex PCR; TCRdb keeps in-frame clones, though not all of them. Among 300,000 to 350,000 clones listed, 85% to 90% were seen once.

The chain links TRBV7-3 to TRBJ2-1; TRBD2 matches 9 bases. The receptor comes from a person aged 18-65 years who received the Ad26.COV2.S COVID-19 vaccine or a placebo. The sequenced sample was peripheral blood, obtained in a trial of Ad26.COV2.S vaccine versus placebo. In nucleotides, the CDR3 is TGTGCCAGCAGCTTAAGTCTAGCGGGACTCTACAATGAGCAGTTCTTC. It yields the protein CASSLSLAGLYNEQFF.